This T cell receptor beta chain appears in the sequencing data of a study of blood T cell repertoires in COVID-19. The germline gives CDR1 MDHEN, CDR2 SYDVKM. The CDR3 runs to 13 residues. The junction had 12 bases not matched to a gene; V was cut back by 11 bases and J by 8 bases. Method: immunoSEQ multiplex PCR; TCRdb's copy keeps in-frame clones and lacks some. The sample includes 95,000 to 150,000 clones, approximately 85% seen only once; the top ten take about a sixth. This chain links TRBV28 with TRBJ2-1; TRBD1 agrees at 7 bases. The receptor was derived from a man aged 25 to 45 with COVID-19, enrolled during active disease. Sequences were obtained from peripheral blood. In nucleotides, the CDR3 is TGTGCCTGCTGGAACAGGGGTCGGTATGAGCAGTTCTTC. It codes for CACWNRGRYEQFF.